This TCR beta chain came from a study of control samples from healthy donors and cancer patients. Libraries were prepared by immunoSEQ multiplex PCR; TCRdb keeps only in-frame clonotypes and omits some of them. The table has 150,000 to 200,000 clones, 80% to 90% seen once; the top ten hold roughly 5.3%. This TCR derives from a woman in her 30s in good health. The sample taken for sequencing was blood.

CDR3: CASRGPVEAFF. The CDR3 region has the DNA TGTGCCAGCAGGGGTCCAGTCGAAGCTTTCTTT. The chain recombines TRBV6-5 with TRBJ1-1; unclear D gene. Germline V gives CDR1 MNHEY, CDR2 SVGAGI. CDR3 length equals 11 residues. Trimming left V 6 bases short and J 8 bases short, with 10 bases between.